This TCR beta chain was captured by sequencing in a study of T cell responses to AZD1222 COVID-19 vaccine. Broader study findings: Spike-wide coverage was observed for vaccine-associated CD4 TCRs, with dominant responses at 160-218 and 743-854. Without day 14 samples, only post-peak T cell repertoires were studied. Baseline serostatus was positive in only five to seven AZD1222 recipients.

Of note for this clone: What it binds is not known.

Germline CDR1 reads MDHEN; CDR2 reads SYDVKM. The CDR3 spans 16 residues. V was trimmed by 2 bases and J by 9 bases, leaving 21 bases between them. Data came from immunoSEQ multiplex PCR; TCRdb stores just in-frame clones and leaves some out. The sample consists of 150,000 to 160,000 clones, roughly nine tenths of them appearing once. The rearrangement joins TRBV28 to TRBJ2-3; maybe TRBD2 (8 bases). The receptor's source is an adult in good health. Sequences were derived from peripheral blood, sampled on day 0 of MenACWY control vaccination. CDR3 region: CASSLRGGTLDRTQYF. CDR3 in DNA: TGTGCCAGCAGTTTACGGGGGGGGACCTTGGACAGGACGCAGTATTTT.